These 28 T cell receptor beta chains were all obtained from the same sample, sequenced in a study of T cells in Graves' hyperthyroidism and ophthalmopathy. Amplified regions were TCR beta CDR3 sequences from RNA transcripts. The primer set for the first-round RT-PCR of the TCR CDR3 was HTBI. TCRdb processed the multiplex PCR reads anew with MiXCR; each CDR3 protein has one entry. The sample lists about 520,000 distinct CDR3 sequences, less than 25% occurring once. Sequencing was carried out using blood. The receptors originated from a woman in her 30s with Graves' ophthalmopathy.

This clonotype was found a few times. The V gene is TRBV6-1, the J gene TRBJ1-2; D perhaps matches TRBD1 (5 bases). CDR1 is MNHNS and CDR2 is SASEGT in the germline V gene. The CDR3 extends over 13 amino acids. V was cut by 1 base and J by 8 bases, with 11 bases left in between. For the CDR3, the DNA is TGTGCCAGCAGTGAAGTGGGGGTAGGAGGCTACACCTTC. It encodes CASSEVGVGGYTF.

The rearrangement joins TRBV20-1 to TRBJ2-5; D unclear. Germline V CDR1 and CDR2: DFQATT, SNEGSKA (reference sequence). The CDR3 extends over 13 amino acids. The V gene lost 3 bases and the J gene lost 4 bases, with 12 bases spanning the gap. The CDR3 is CSASRTPRETQYF. CDR3 in DNA: TGCAGTGCTAGTCGGACCCCGCGAGAGACCCAGTACTTC.

In its sample, this clonotype was seen many times. The genes are TRBV6-1 and TRBJ2-5; D is uncertain. Germline lookup yields CDR1 MNHNS and CDR2 SASEGT. Trimming removed 5 bases from V and 6 bases from J, with 7 bases in between. There are 11 residues in the CDR3. The CDR3 here is CASSRLQTQYF. In DNA form, the CDR3 reads TGTGCCAGCAGTCGGCTGCAGACCCAGTACTTC.

V is TRBV19 and J is TRBJ1-5; no firm D call. This CDR3 comprises 17 residues. Germline loops: CDR1 LNHDA, CDR2 SQIVND (reference sequence). V was trimmed by 6 bases and J by 7 bases, leaving 25 bases between them. CDR3 DNA sequence: TGTGCCAGTAGAACGGCGACAAAACGGGCTCTGGGGCAGCCCCAGCATTTT. The encoded protein is CASRTATKRALGQPQHF.

Ten or more counts support this clonotype. The chain couples TRBV5-1 to TRBJ1-2; D may be TRBD1 (5 bases). The V and J ends lost 5 bases and 4 bases respectively, with 12 bases between them. Germline lookup yields CDR1 SGHRS and CDR2 YFSETQ. This CDR3 region has 13 residues. DNA for the CDR3: TGCGCCAGCAGGATGGACACCATCTATGGCTACACCTTC. It specifies CASRMDTIYGYTF.

The gene calls are TRBV7-2 and TRBJ1-1; no firm D call. The CDR3 sequence is 12 residues long. Germline V gene sequence: CDR1 SGHTA, CDR2 FQGNSA. Trimming cost V 2 bases and J 9 bases, with 10 bases left between them. This chain's CDR3 is CASSLYIGQAFF. The DNA of the CDR3 is TGTGCCAGCAGCTTATATATAGGCCAAGCTTTCTTT. Looking up the rest from reference TRBV7-2 and TRBJ1-1 gives the full variable domain: GAGVSQSPSNKVTEKGKDVELRCDPISGHTALYWYRQSLGQGLEFLIYFQGNSAPDKSGLPSDRFSAERTGGSVSTLTIQRTQQEDSAVYLCASSLYIGQAFFGQGTRLTVV.

This clonotype was counted many times. This chain joins TRBV6-1 and TRBJ1-1, with D perhaps matching TRBD1 (5 bases). The germline V and J ends were trimmed by 5 bases and 1 base, with 11 bases remaining between them. Germline V CDR1 and CDR2: MNHNS, SASEGT. This CDR3 is 14 amino acids long. DNA for the CDR3: TGTGCCAGCAGTACCGCGGGGCCGAACACTGAAGCTTTCTTT. Protein: CASSTAGPNTEAFF.

This chain links TRBV7-9 with TRBJ2-7, with 8 nucleotides matching TRBD2. The V and J ends lost 1 base and 8 bases, in that order; junction bases with no gene match: 7. Looked up from germline, CDR1 is SEHNR and CDR2 is FQNEAQ (reference sequence). This CDR3 has 14 amino acids. The CDR3 DNA sequence: TGTGCCAGCAGCTTAGTAACTAGCGGAAGTCAGCAGTACTTC. Translation: CASSLVTSGSQQYF.

This clonotype was observed many times. The chain has TRBV5-1 and TRBJ1-1; a possible D gene is TRBD1 (6 bases). Germline CDR1 reads SGHRS; CDR2 reads YFSETQ. The CDR3 has 15 residues. V was pared by 0 bases and J by 6 bases, with 15 bases between. The CDR3 DNA is TGCGCCAGCAGCTTGGAACAGGGACGGGACCCTGAAGCTTTCTTT. Translation gives CASSLEQGRDPEAFF. Using reference TRBV5-1 and TRBJ1-1 for the parts outside the CDR3, the full variable domain is KAGVTQTPRYLIKTRGQQVTLSCSPISGHRSVSWYQQTPGQGLQFLFEYFSETQRNKGNFPGRFSGRQFSNSRSEMNVSTLELGDSALYLCASSLEQGRDPEAFFGQGTRLTVV.

Ten or more counts support this clonotype. J is TRBJ1-1 and V is TRBV6-2 or TRBV6-3; TRBD1 might be the D (5 bases). Germline V CDR1 and CDR2: MNHEY, SVGEGT. The V gene lost 6 bases and the J gene lost 2 bases, with 13 bases spanning the gap. The CDR3 spans 14 residues. The CDR3 spells CASRPQTVNTEAFF. DNA of the CDR3: TGTGCCAGCAGACCTCAGACAGTTAACACTGAAGCTTTCTTT.

This chain joins TRBV15 and TRBJ2-6; D possibly corresponds to TRBD2 (7 bases). V was trimmed by 8 bases and J by 0 bases, leaving 17 bases between them. Germline-derived CDR1 and CDR2 are LNHNV and YYDKDF (reference sequence). The CDR3 spans 17 residues. DNA of the CDR3: TGTGCCACCTCCAGCGGGACAAGTGTCTCTGGGGCCAACGTCCTGACTTTC. It specifies CATSSGTSVSGANVLTF.

The genes are TRBV2 and TRBJ1-5, with D hard to call. Trimming took off 4 bases at V and 6 bases at J, with 7 bases between the two ends. The CDR3 totals 12 residues. Germline-derived CDR1 and CDR2 are SNHLY and FYNNEI. CDR3 bases: TGTGCCAGCAGTGGAGGATTTCAGCCCCAGCATTTT. It specifies CASSGGFQPQHF.

The V gene is TRBV5-1, the J gene TRBJ1-2, with TRBD1 matching 11 bases. The CDR3 covers 18 residues. V was pared by 0 bases and J by 1 base, with 8 bases of the junction left unmatched. Germline V gives CDR1 SGHRS, CDR2 YFSETQ. CDR3 in amino acids: CASSLAGTGGGGNYGYTF. DNA of the CDR3: TGCGCCAGCAGCTTGGCCGGGACAGGGGGAGGCGGTAACTATGGCTACACCTTC.

This clonotype was picked up many times. The chain joins TRBV19 to TRBJ1-5; D is perhaps TRBD1 (5 bases). Germline V CDR1 and CDR2: LNHDA, SQIVND (reference sequence). This CDR3 comprises 14 residues. Trimming took off 6 bases at V and 3 bases at J, with 12 bases between the two ends. CDR3 sequence reads: CASRGDLFNQPQHF. CDR3 nucleotide sequence: TGTGCCAGTAGGGGGGACCTTTTCAATCAGCCCCAGCATTTT.

This clonotype showed up many times. The chain uses TRBV28 and TRBJ1-2, with 8 positions matching TRBD1. V gave up 2 bases and J gave up 7 bases; unmatched junction bases: 15. The CDR3 is 17 amino acids. In germline, CDR1 is MDHEN, CDR2 SYDVKM. The CDR3 loop is CASSLEPQGAVEGGYTF. CDR3 in DNA: TGTGCCAGCAGTTTAGAGCCCCAGGGGGCTGTGGAGGGTGGCTACACCTTC.

This clonotype was counted between two and nine times. The chain employs TRBV3-1 and TRBJ1-1; D possibly corresponds to TRBD1 (5 bases). Trimming removed 7 bases from V and 5 bases from J, with 14 bases in between. Germline V gene lookup returns CDR1 LGHDT and CDR2 YNNKEL (reference sequence). CDR3 size: 13 residues. DNA of the CDR3: TGTGCCAGCATGCCCGGGACGGGAACTGAAGCTTTCTTT. Protein product: CASMPGTGTEAFF.

This clonotype was seen many times. This chain uses TRBV30 with TRBJ1-2; D ambiguous. Germline loops: CDR1 GTSNPN, CDR2 SVGIG (reference sequence). The ends were cut back, 0 bases at V and 12 bases at J, with 29 bases in the middle. The CDR3 has 17 amino acids. The CDR3, as DNA: TGTGCCTGGAGTGTACTGCCCCCACACCGCGGACGAGGGCCAAACACCTTC. This encodes CAWSVLPPHRGRGPNTF.

This clonotype came up many times. V and J are TRBV6-1 and TRBJ1-5, with D possibly matching TRBD1 (6 bases). V was shortened by 3 bases and J by 0 bases, with 12 bases between the two germline ends. The V gene's germline CDR1 is MNHNS and CDR2 SASEGT. The CDR3 is made up of 16 amino acids. For the CDR3, the DNA is TGTGCCAGCAGTGACGGGACATATGATAGCAATCAGCCCCAGCATTTT. It is translated as CASSDGTYDSNQPQHF.

The sample holds many counts of this clonotype. The gene calls are TRBV20-1 and TRBJ1-3, with D maybe TRBD1 (5 bases). V was clipped by 3 bases and J by 3 bases, with 15 bases between them. From germline, CDR1 is DFQATT and CDR2 SNEGSKA (reference sequence). The CDR3 spans 15 residues. The CDR3 region is CSASEQASVGNTIYF. The DNA of the CDR3 is TGCAGTGCTAGCGAACAGGCTAGTGTTGGAAACACCATATATTTT.

The chain joins TRBV30 to TRBJ1-2; D gene unclear. The germline V and J ends were trimmed by 0 bases and 8 bases, with 4 bases remaining between them. The CDR3 has 10 residues. The V gene's germline CDR1 is GTSNPN and CDR2 SVGIG (reference sequence). CDR3: CAWSVHGYTF. CDR3 in DNA: TGTGCCTGGAGTGTACACGGCTACACCTTC.

The sample holds many counts of this clonotype. V is TRBV19 and J is TRBJ2-7; D may correspond to TRBD1 or TRBD2 (6 bases each). CDR3 length equals 18 residues. Trimming removed 0 bases at V and 3 bases at J, with 21 bases between. The germline V gene encodes CDR1 LNHDA and CDR2 SQIVND (reference sequence). CDR3 region: CASSIEHPGGGRLYEQYF. CDR3 DNA: TGTGCCAGTAGTATAGAACACCCAGGTGGGGGGCGTCTCTACGAGCAGTACTTC.

This clonotype was picked up many times. V usage is TRBV5-1 and J usage is TRBJ1-1; D not resolved. The ends were cut back, 4 bases at V and 4 bases at J, with 14 bases in the middle. Germline values: CDR1 SGHRS, CDR2 YFSETQ. This CDR3 spans 14 amino acids. The CDR3 here is CASSPLPGSTEAFF. The DNA of the CDR3 is TGCGCCAGCAGCCCTTTACCGGGGAGCACTGAAGCTTTCTTT. Full variable domain (outside the CDR3, taken from reference TRBV5-1 and TRBJ1-1): KAGVTQTPRYLIKTRGQQVTLSCSPISGHRSVSWYQQTPGQGLQFLFEYFSETQRNKGNFPGRFSGRQFSNSRSEMNVSTLELGDSALYLCASSPLPGSTEAFFGQGTRLTVV.

The rearrangement joins TRBV6-1 to TRBJ1-5; D perhaps matches TRBD1 (6 bases). The V end lost 8 bases, the J end lost 2 bases, and 13 bases lay between the germline ends. CDR1 MNHNS and CDR2 SASEGT come from the germline V gene. The CDR3 totals 14 residues. CDR3 loop: CASATGTRNQPQHF. Written as DNA, the CDR3 is TGTGCCAGCGCAACCGGGACACGCAATCAGCCCCAGCATTTT.

This clonotype was seen a handful of times. It may be a read error: a sequence one base away is much more abundant. The chain uses TRBV19 and TRBJ2-7; TRBD2 agrees at 7 bases. The trim removed 5 bases at V and 3 bases at J, leaving 10 bases unmatched. The germline gives CDR1 LNHDA, CDR2 SQIVND (reference sequence). This CDR3 is built from 15 residues. The CDR3 loop reads CASSGNSGANYEQYF. The CDR3 DNA sequence: TGTGCCAGTAGTGGGAACAGCGGGGCGAACTACGAGCAGTACTTC.

This clonotype was recorded many times. DNA of the CDR3: TGTGCCAGCAGTTTTACAGGGTTACTCAGCCAGCCCCAGCATTTT. This translates into CASSFTGLLSQPQHF. V is TRBV27 and J is TRBJ1-5, with TRBD1 as a possible D gene (6 bases). Germline V gene data show CDR1 as MNHEY and CDR2 as SMNVEV (reference sequence). The CDR3 runs 15 residues. Between the trimmed V and J ends, which lost 3 bases and 7 bases, there was a span of 16 bases.

This chain connects TRBV25-1 to TRBJ1-3, with D tentatively TRBD1 (6 bases). Looked up from germline, CDR1 is MGHDK and CDR2 is SYGVNS. Between the trimmed V and J ends, which lost 1 base and 0 bases, there was a span of 13 bases. This CDR3 is 17 amino acids long. Here the CDR3 reads CASSEWEQTGSGNTIYF. In DNA form, the CDR3 reads TGTGCCAGCAGTGAATGGGAACAGACAGGCTCTGGAAACACCATATATTTT.

The rearrangement links TRBV29-1 to TRBJ2-7, with 8 nucleotides matching TRBD2. The V gene end was trimmed by 0 bases and the J gene end by 7 bases; junction bases not matched to a gene: 11. The CDR3 is made up of 15 amino acids. CDR1 SQVTM and CDR2 ANQGSEA come from the germline V gene. The CDR3 DNA reads TGCAGCGTTGAAGATCGCGGGGGGACTAAACGGGAGCAGTACTTC. It specifies CSVEDRGGTKREQYF.

The chain joins TRBV28 to TRBJ1-2, with no clear D. Trimming took off 4 bases at V and 3 bases at J, with 15 bases between the two ends. This CDR3 is built from 15 residues. CDR1 MDHEN and CDR2 SYDVKM come from the germline V gene. The CDR3 sequence: CASSSYGEGYYGYTF. The CDR3 bases are TGTGCCAGCAGTTCCTACGGGGAAGGTTACTATGGCTACACCTTC.